One sample yielded the 23 T cell receptor beta chains listed below, sequenced in a study of blood T cells in healthy people across ages. A second PCR of 7 to 11 cycles used a sample-barcoded 5' primer and a J-beta primer mix. TCRdb reprocessed the 5' RACE reads with MiXCR, giving one entry per CDR3 protein. The table includes approximately 760,000 distinct CDR3 sequences, 25% detected once. These sequences were also reported in another study, on T cells of mothers and their children.

The sequenced sample was blood. These receptors were obtained from a boy between 10 and 17 years old in good health.

This clonotype was recorded a few times. The J gene is TRBJ2-5, the V gene TRBV6-6; D might be TRBD1 or TRBD2, each matching 5 bases. The DNA end is a closer match to TRBJ2-7, so the J assignment may be wrong. The CDR3 is 15 amino acids. Germline V gene data show CDR1 as MNHNY and CDR2 as SVGAGI (reference sequence). The CDR3 here is CASSPWGFFGYEQYF. The CDR3 coding sequence is TGTGCCAGCAGCCCCTGGGGGTTTTTCGGCTACGAGCAGTACTTC.

This clonotype came up a few times. This chain connects TRBV4-2 to TRBJ1-1, with no clear D. Per the germline V gene, CDR1 is LGHNA and CDR2 is YNFKEQ. This CDR3 comprises 18 residues. V was shortened by 8 bases and J by 1 base, with 26 bases between the two germline ends. The CDR3 DNA follows: TGTGCCAGCTGCCGCGAGCCCCCCGGGTACTGGGAGAACACTGAAGCTTTCTTT. Its protein is CASCREPPGYWENTEAFF.

This clonotype showed up many times. V and J are TRBV6-2 or TRBV6-3 and TRBJ2-2; D is unresolved. The CDR3 has 10 amino acids. The germline V and J ends were trimmed by 6 bases and 7 bases, with 3 bases remaining between them. In germline, CDR1 is MNHEY, CDR2 SVGEGT. This CDR3 is CASRDGELFF. The CDR3 region has the DNA TGTGCCAGCAGAGACGGGGAGCTGTTTTTT.

In this sample, this clonotype turned up once. This chain connects TRBV20-1 to TRBJ2-1, with TRBD2 matching 14 bases. Unmatched junction bases numbered 9, after V lost 5 bases and J lost 0 bases. There are 18 residues in the CDR3. Germline V CDR1 and CDR2: DFQATT, SNEGSKA (reference sequence). Here the CDR3 DNA reads TGCAGTGCTGGACCGGGACTAGCGGGAGAAAGCTCCTACAATGAGCAGTTCTTC. Translating gives CSAGPGLAGESSYNEQFF.

The CDR3 nucleotides read TGTGCCAGCAGTTCATCGACAGGCCCTGTTTCTGGCTACACCTTC. It yields the protein CASSSSTGPVSGYTF. The chain joins TRBV12-3 or TRBV12-4 to TRBJ1-2; D may be TRBD1 (6 bases). V gave up 4 bases and J gave up 7 bases, with 19 bases separating them. This CDR3 is built from 15 residues.

This clonotype was detected only a few times. V usage is TRBV29-1 and J usage is TRBJ2-7; D not resolved. This CDR3 contains 13 residues. Between the trimmed V and J ends, which lost 0 bases and 0 bases, there was a span of 6 bases. Germline V lookup: CDR1 SQVTM, CDR2 ANQGSEA. The CDR3: CSVEDHSSYEQYF. The CDR3 bases are TGCAGCGTTGAAGATCACAGCTCCTACGAGCAGTACTTC.

V is TRBV12-3 or TRBV12-4 and J is TRBJ1-4; no firm D call. The V end was cut by 4 bases, the J end by 0 bases, with 18 bases between. The CDR3 runs 18 residues. The CDR3 DNA is TGTGCCAGCAGTTCCGGTGAGAGGTATCCCGCAACTAATGAAAAACTGTTTTTT. The encoded protein is CASSSGERYPATNEKLFF.

V gene TRBV4-3 combines with J gene TRBJ2-5, with D unclear. The J call may be incorrect, as the DNA end agrees better with TRBJ2-7. This CDR3 has 14 residues. Germline values: CDR1 LGHNA, CDR2 YSLEER. CDR3 sequence (DNA): TGCGCCAGCAGCCAAGATAGGTGGCCCTACGAGCAGTACTTC. Translation: CASSQDRWPYEQYF.

The chain couples TRBV7-2 to TRBJ1-1, with D perhaps matching TRBD1 (6 bases). The germline V and J ends were trimmed by 6 bases and 1 base, with 9 bases remaining between them. Germline V lookup: CDR1 SGHTA, CDR2 FQGNSA. The CDR3 contains 13 residues. CDR3 sequence (DNA): TGTGCCAGCAGAAACAGGGAGAACACTGAAGCTTTCTTT. This codes for CASRNRENTEAFF.

DNA of the CDR3: TGTGCCAGCAGCGGGACGGGGGGACTCGACGAGCAGTACTTC. Protein sequence: CASSGTGGLDEQYF. The chain couples TRBV12-3 or TRBV12-4 to TRBJ2-5, with 7 bases fitting TRBD2. The J call may be faulty, since TRBJ2-7 better matches the DNA end. This CDR3 comprises 14 residues.

This clonotype appeared a few times. The V call is TRBV20-1, the J call TRBJ1-5; the D gene is possibly TRBD1 (5 bases). In germline, CDR1 is DFQATT, CDR2 SNEGSKA (reference sequence). Trimming stripped 6 bases from V and 5 bases from J, with 11 bases between. The CDR3 contains 12 residues. The DNA for the CDR3 is TGCAGTGCCAGGCCGGGGGATCAGCCCCAGCATTTT. It translates to CSARPGDQPQHF.

There are a few counts of this clonotype. The CDR3 DNA sequence: TGCAGTGCCAAGACGGGAAACCTCTACAATGAGCAGTTCTTC. Translated: CSAKTGNLYNEQFF. The rearrangement joins TRBV20-1 to TRBJ2-1, with D possibly being TRBD2 (5 bases). With 6 bases removed from V and 3 bases from J, the gap between germline ends came to 15 bases. This CDR3 comprises 14 residues. Per the germline V gene, CDR1 is DFQATT and CDR2 is SNEGSKA (reference sequence).

This clonotype was counted between two and nine times. Just one base apart from a much larger clone, this may be a read error. The gene calls are TRBV29-1 and TRBJ2-5; D uncertain. V lost 4 bases and J 4 bases, leaving 7 bases between the germline ends. Germline V gene data show CDR1 as SQVTM and CDR2 as ANQGSEA. CDR3 length: 11 amino acids. In nucleotides, the CDR3 is TGCAGCGTTGTCATGCCAGAGACCCAGTACTTC. Its protein product is CSVVMPETQYF.

As regards this clonotype: Germline is not matched at one junction end, which may reflect a read error. The CDR3 region has the DNA TGTGCTAGCAGCTTAGAACTAGCGGGGAAAGAGACCCAGTACTTC. Its protein is CASSLELAGKETQYF. This chain connects TRBV7-7 to TRBJ2-5; 10 nucleotides align to TRBD2. Per the germline V gene, CDR1 is SSHAT and CDR2 is FNYEAQ (reference sequence). The CDR3 loop spans 15 amino acids.

This clonotype showed up just a few times. V and J are TRBV9 and TRBJ1-2; possibly TRBD1 for D (6 bases). CDR3 length: 15 residues. Looked up from germline, CDR1 is SGDLS and CDR2 is YYNGEE. V was pared by 1 base and J by 6 bases, with 16 bases between. The CDR3, as DNA: TGTGCCAGCAGCGTACAGGGGACGTCCATTGATGGCTACACCTTC. It encodes CASSVQGTSIDGYTF.

This clonotype was observed a handful of times. The CDR3 sequence is CASSLRSTKGGNTIYF. The CDR3 DNA reads as TGTGCCAGCAGCTTACGGTCCACCAAAGGGGGAAACACCATATATTTT. The chain recombines TRBV7-6 with TRBJ1-3; D is unclear. V lost 2 bases and J lost 4, with 15 bases in between. Germline CDR1 is SGHVS and CDR2 is FNYEAQ. CDR3 length: 16 amino acids.

V and J are TRBV29-1 and TRBJ1-1; no definite D call. Trimming took off 7 bases at V and 3 bases at J, with 15 bases between the two ends. The CDR3 is made up of 13 amino acids. The germline V gene encodes CDR1 SQVTM and CDR2 ANQGSEA. CDR3 sequence reads: CSAGSSMDTEAFF. DNA for the CDR3: TGCAGCGCCGGGTCGTCCATGGACACTGAAGCTTTCTTT.

V gene TRBV6-1 combines with J gene TRBJ1-5, with 9 bases aligning to TRBD1. Germline lookup yields CDR1 MNHNS and CDR2 SASEGT. The CDR3 extends over 13 amino acids. With 8 bases clipped from V and 13 bases from J, the junction kept 12 bases outside the gene matches. The CDR3 loop reads CASHGTGPHRQHF. CDR3 sequence (DNA): TGTGCCAGCCATGGGACAGGGCCCCATCGGCAGCATTTT.

This chain connects TRBV7-2 to TRBJ2-5; 9 bases are shared with TRBD1. The DNA end favors TRBJ2-7, so the J call may be wrong. Germline lookup yields CDR1 SGHTA and CDR2 FQGNSA. The CDR3 runs to 14 residues. CDR3 sequence: CASSPGGQGYEQYF. CDR3 bases: TGTGCCAGCAGCCCGGGGGGACAGGGTTACGAGCAGTACTTC.

This clonotype showed up just a few times. The chain carries TRBV5-1 and TRBJ2-7; D is uncertain. Germline values: CDR1 SGHRS, CDR2 YFSETQ. V lost 0 bases, J lost 2 bases, and 12 bases lay in between. The CDR3 consists of 15 residues. This chain's CDR3 is CASSLERGNTYEQYF. The CDR3, as DNA: TGCGCCAGCAGCTTGGAGCGCGGAAACACCTACGAGCAGTACTTC.

This chain uses TRBV5-1 with TRBJ2-5, with D hard to call. Germline V CDR1 and CDR2: SGHRS, YFSETQ. Deletions cut 5 bases from V and 11 bases from J, with 19 bases between. The CDR3 extends over 13 amino acids. The CDR3 DNA reads as TGCGCCAGCAGAATAGGACCAGTCCTAGAGCAGTACTTC. This sequence encodes CASRIGPVLEQYF.

There are many counts of this clonotype. The chain combines TRBV6-6 with TRBJ2-1; a possible D gene is TRBD1 (6 bases). CDR1 is MNHNY and CDR2 is SVGAGI in the germline V gene (reference sequence). This CDR3 region has 14 residues. V shed 6 bases and J shed 8 bases, with 17 bases lying between them. The CDR3 DNA is TGTGCCAGCAGGGGCAGGGGCGCAAGGGATGAGCAGTTCTTC. Translating it yields CASRGRGARDEQFF.

The chain uses TRBV24-1 and TRBJ1-5; D gene unclear. Trimming removed 7 bases from V and 0 bases from J, with 15 bases in between. From germline, CDR1 is KGHDR and CDR2 SFDVKD. This CDR3 comprises 16 residues. CDR3 coding DNA: TGTGCCACCAGGGGGTTTGGCCTTCCTAGCAATCAGCCCCAGCATTTT. Translating it yields CATRGFGLPSNQPQHF.